Following are 16 T cell receptor beta chains from one sample sequenced in a study of shared clonotypes between healthy human individuals (TCRdb year 2020). Libraries came from the immunoSEQ multiplex PCR assay. TCRdb provides this immuneACCESS table in a form limited to in-frame rearrangements. Some clones are lacking; in checked studies, under half of them reflect an unresolved V gene, and why the rest are absent is not known. In this sample the table shows about 2,500,000 clones, around nine tenths of which occur a single time. Around 0.14% of the sample is held by the ten biggest clonotypes. Sequenced sample: naive CD4+ T cells sorted from blood. The intended sense of this specimen's cell subset or site label: CD45RA+ positively selected. These receptors all come from a man aged 18 to 30 in good health.

The V gene is TRBV7-2, the J gene TRBJ1-1; 9 bases are a match to TRBD1. CDR3 length: 16 residues. The V gene end was trimmed by 5 bases and the J gene end by 4 bases; junction bases not matched to a gene: 11. The germline V gene has CDR1 SGHTA and CDR2 FQGNSA. Written as DNA, the CDR3 is TGTGCCAGCAGCACCCGACAGGGGGGAGCGGGCACTGAAGCTTTCTTT. Translating gives CASSTRQGGAGTEAFF.

As concerns this clone: Within the sample, other DNA sequences also encode this same CDR3. The chain employs TRBV5-4 and TRBJ2-5; the D gene is possibly TRBD1 (5 bases). V was shortened by 2 bases and J by 4 bases, with 9 bases between the two germline ends. CDR3 length equals 13 residues. Germline CDR1 and CDR2: SGHNT and YYREEE (reference sequence). CDR3 bases: TGTGCCAGCAGCTTAGGGCAGGGAGAGACCCAGTACTTC. It specifies CASSLGQGETQYF. The entire variable domain, with the rest obtained from reference TRBV5-4 and TRBJ2-5, is as follows: ETGVTQSPTHLIKTRGQQVTLRCSSQSGHNTVSWYQQALGQGPQFIFQYYREEENGRGNFPPRFSGLQFPNYSSELNVNALELDDSALYLCASSLGQGETQYFGPGTRLLVL.

The V gene is TRBV6-6, the J gene TRBJ1-5, with D unclear. The CDR3 consists of 15 residues. The germline V gene has CDR1 MNHNY and CDR2 SVGAGI (reference sequence). The V end lost 2 bases, the J end lost 3 bases, and 11 bases lay between the germline ends. In DNA, the CDR3 is TGTGCCAGCAGTTACAGGGCGTTTAACAATCAGCCCCAGCATTTT. Its translation: CASSYRAFNNQPQHF.

CDR3 in DNA: TGTGCCAGCAGTACCGACAGGGTCCAGCCCCAGCATTTT. Its protein is CASSTDRVQPQHF. This rearrangement joins TRBV6-6 to TRBJ1-5, with TRBD1 matching 7 bases. This CDR3 comprises 13 residues. Unmatched junction bases numbered 5, after V lost 5 bases and J lost 7 bases. Germline V gene sequence: CDR1 MNHNY, CDR2 SVGAGI (reference sequence).

The genes are TRBV28 and TRBJ1-1, with D unresolved. V was pared by 4 bases and J by 1 base, with 22 bases between. The CDR3 is 18 residues long. Germline lookup yields CDR1 MDHEN and CDR2 SYDVKM. CDR3 DNA: TGTGCCAGCAGTTCCCTCGCCGGACGGAGTCCAGGGAACACTGAAGCTTTCTTT. Translation gives CASSSLAGRSPGNTEAFF.

V is TRBV7-8 and J is TRBJ1-1; possible D gene TRBD1, 6 bases. V dropped 5 bases and J dropped 5 bases, with 18 bases sitting between them. The CDR3 is made up of 15 amino acids. The germline V gene has CDR1 SGHVS and CDR2 FQNEAQ. In DNA form, the CDR3 reads TGTGCCAGCAGCCTACGAGGACAGTGGGTAACTGAAGCTTTCTTT. It encodes CASSLRGQWVTEAFF.

A word on this clone: Other DNA sequences in the sample encode the same CDR3. This chain uses TRBV11-2 with TRBJ2-7; tentative D call: TRBD2 (7 bases). The CDR3 runs to 14 residues. Germline V gene sequence: CDR1 SGHAT, CDR2 FQNNGV. Trimming left V 1 base short and J 5 bases short, with 12 bases between. CDR3 in DNA: TGTGCCAGCAGCTTAGGGGGAGGGGGAAACGAGCAGTACTTC. This codes for CASSLGGGGNEQYF.

The chain has TRBV7-2 and TRBJ2-3, with 15 bases identical to TRBD2. Trimming removed 5 bases from V and 3 bases from J; junction bases left unmatched: 6. The CDR3 contains 17 residues. Germline values: CDR1 SGHTA, CDR2 FQGNSA. The CDR3 loop reads CASSRTSGRASTDTQYF. The CDR3, as DNA: TGTGCCAGCAGCAGGACTAGCGGGAGGGCAAGTACAGATACGCAGTATTTT. The full variable domain, with the rest looked up from reference TRBV7-2 and TRBJ2-3, is GAGVSQSPSNKVTEKGKDVELRCDPISGHTALYWYRQSLGQGLEFLIYFQGNSAPDKSGLPSDRFSAERTGGSVSTLTIQRTQQEDSAVYLCASSRTSGRASTDTQYFGPGTRLTVL.

This chain links TRBV6-1 with TRBJ2-7; 9 nucleotides align to TRBD1. Germline assignment: CDR1 MNHNS and CDR2 SASEGT. The CDR3 spans 12 residues. V was clipped by 8 bases and J by 5 bases; unmatched bases: 4. Here the CDR3 DNA reads TGTGCCAGCGACCGGGACAGGGACGAGCAGTACTTC. This gives the protein CASDRDRDEQYF.

This sequence joins TRBV29-1 and TRBJ1-2; D possibly corresponds to TRBD1 (6 bases). The CDR3 has 11 residues. Germline CDR1 is SQVTM and CDR2 is ANQGSEA. The V gene lost 8 bases and the J gene lost 8 bases, with 15 bases spanning the gap. The CDR3 protein is CSSNLQGGYTF. CDR3 sequence (DNA): TGCAGCTCCAACCTACAGGGCGGCTACACCTTC.

The chain recombines TRBV4-3 with TRBJ1-2; D possibly corresponds to TRBD1 (6 bases). The CDR3 is made up of 13 amino acids. CDR1 and CDR2 from the germline V gene are LGHNA and YSLEER. Deletions cut 1 base from V and 9 bases from J, with 12 bases between. The CDR3 here is CASSQAGGVSYTF. CDR3 nucleotides: TGCGCCAGCAGCCAAGCGGGGGGCGTTAGCTACACCTTC.

J is TRBJ1-1 and V is TRBV5-1; TRBD1 aligns across 8 bases. Germline CDR1 is SGHRS and CDR2 is YFSETQ. V trimming: 0 bases; J trimming: 1 base; junction bases outside the gene matches: 5. The length of the CDR3 is 16 residues. The chain's CDR3 is CASSLGTGSGNTEAFF. The CDR3 nucleotides read TGCGCCAGCAGCTTGGGGACAGGGTCGGGGAACACTGAAGCTTTCTTT.

The V call is TRBV7-2, the J call TRBJ2-7; 7 positions agree with TRBD1. The germline gives CDR1 SGHTA, CDR2 FQGNSA. The CDR3 totals 12 residues. V shed 4 bases and J 8 bases; nucleotides not matched to a gene: 5. The CDR3 DNA follows: TGTGCCAGCAGCTCGACAGGGTTTAAGCAGTACTTC. Translated: CASSSTGFKQYF.

In its sample, this clone was seen a few times. V is TRBV19 and J is TRBJ1-5, with D perhaps TRBD1 (6 bases). The CDR3 contains 16 residues. Germline V lookup: CDR1 LNHDA, CDR2 SQIVND (reference sequence). Trimming stripped 2 bases from V and 6 bases from J, with 17 bases between. The CDR3 reads CASSIWDTPKGQPQHF. DNA for the CDR3: TGTGCCAGTAGTATATGGGACACACCGAAGGGTCAGCCCCAGCATTTT.

The chain has TRBV5-1 and TRBJ2-7, with 8 bases aligning to TRBD2. The junction had 8 bases not matched to a gene; V was cut back by 4 bases and J by 2 bases. The CDR3 is 15 residues long. Germline V gene sequence: CDR1 SGHRS, CDR2 YFSETQ. CDR3 in amino acids: CASSLVASGPYEQYF. The CDR3 DNA sequence: TGCGCCAGCAGCCTCGTGGCTAGCGGGCCCTACGAGCAGTACTTC. Variable domain in full (rest from reference TRBV5-1 and TRBJ2-7): KAGVTQTPRYLIKTRGQQVTLSCSPISGHRSVSWYQQTPGQGLQFLFEYFSETQRNKGNFPGRFSGRQFSNSRSEMNVSTLELGDSALYLCASSLVASGPYEQYFGPGTRLTVT.

V and J are TRBV6-1 and TRBJ2-2, with D tentatively TRBD1 (5 bases). The CDR3 is 14 residues long. Looked up from germline, CDR1 is MNHNS and CDR2 is SASEGT. Deletions cut 8 bases from V and 3 bases from J, with 13 bases between. CDR3 nucleotides: TGTGCCAGCCTTCACCCAGGGTACACCGGGGAGCTGTTTTTT. This codes for CASLHPGYTGELFF.